This TCR beta chain is drawn from a study of T cell changes during pregnancy in multiple sclerosis. Germline assignment: CDR1 MNHEY and CDR2 SMNVEV (reference sequence). The CDR3 totals 15 residues. With 1 base removed from V and 5 bases from J, the gap between germline ends came to 14 bases. Produced via immunoSEQ multiplex PCR; TCRdb's table is partial and in-frame only. This table holds approximately 43,000 clones, roughly 91% found once. V is TRBV27 and J is TRBJ2-5; D is possibly TRBD1 (8 bases). The sample consisted of CD8+ T cells from peripheral blood mononuclear cells, taken in the first trimester of pregnancy. The TCR comes from a female donor with multiple sclerosis, enrolled in a pregnancy study. Written as DNA, the CDR3 is TGTGCCAGCAGTTTATACGGACAGGGAGGGGAGACCCAGTACTTC. It yields the protein CASSLYGQGGETQYF.